These T cell receptor beta chains were read from a single sample in a study of blood T cell repertoires in COVID-19. Sequencing was performed with immunoSEQ multiplex PCR; in TCRdb, only in-frame clones are kept and a portion is missing. The sample comprises approximately 120,000 clones, around three quarters of which are singletons, and 3.5% to 5% rests with the top ten. Input material: peripheral blood. The receptors were sampled from a human donor in a cohort sampled during active or convalescent COVID-19. CDR3s include the opening cysteine and the closing phenylalanine or tryptophan. A D gene is named only where the DNA matches it firmly. The size field is filled for only some rows; it gives once, few, many or a size class.

D,J,size,V,CDR3,DNA
TRBD2,TRBJ2-3,-,TRBV29-1,CSVELSGRRDTQYF,TGCAGCGTTGAGCTTAGCGGGAGGAGAGATACGCAGTATTTT
TRBD1,TRBJ1-4,-,TRBV28,CASSRPPGQGASNEKLFF,TGTGCCAGCAGCCGGCCCCCGGGACAGGGGGCGTCTAATGAAAAACTGTTTTTT
TRBD2,TRBJ2-3,-,TRBV5-4,CASSLGLAGVEDTQYF,TGTGCCAGCAGCCTGGGACTAGCGGGAGTTGAAGATACGCAGTATTTT
TRBD1,TRBJ1-3,-,TRBV5-1,CASSPGQATGNTIYF,TGCGCCAGCAGCCCCGGACAGGCTACTGGAAACACCATATATTTT
TRBD2,TRBJ2-7,-,TRBV19,CASSIASGPYEQYF,TGTGCCAGTAGCATTGCTAGCGGACCCTACGAGCAGTACTTC
TRBD2,TRBJ2-3,-,TRBV9,CASSEGLAGTDTQYF,TGTGCCAGCAGCGAGGGACTAGCGGGAACAGATACGCAGTATTTT
TRBD2,TRBJ2-5,-,TRBV7-2,CASTPWTRRRETQYF,TGTGCCAGCACCCCCTGGACTAGAAGGCGCGAGACCCAGTACTTC
-,TRBJ2-7,-,TRBV28,CASSLTSQTYEQYF,TGTGCCAGCAGTTTAACTAGCCAAACCTACGAGCAGTACTTC
-,TRBJ1-2,-,TRBV6-5,CASSFREAYGYTF,TGTGCCAGCAGTTTCAGGGAGGCCTATGGCTACACCTTC
-,TRBJ1-3,-,TRBV9,CASSYESPIYF,TGTGCCAGCAGCTACGAAAGCCCCATATATTTT
-,TRBJ2-5,-,TRBV14,CASSQGFGVLETQYF,TGTGCCAGCAGCCAAGGGTTTGGAGTCCTGGAGACCCAGTACTTC
-,TRBJ1-2,few,TRBV6-5,CASTGGVPIYGYTF,TGTGCCAGCACGGGAGGGGTTCCCATCTATGGCTACACCTTC
TRBD1,TRBJ2-7,once,TRBV19,CASSINRGPYEQYF,TGTGCCAGTAGTATAAACAGGGGTCCCTACGAGCAGTACTTC
TRBD2,TRBJ2-1,-,TRBV9,CASSVGASGYNEQFF,TGTGCCAGCAGCGTAGGCGCTAGCGGTTACAATGAGCAGTTCTTC
-,TRBJ1-6,-,TRBV7-2,CASSFDSSYNSPLHF,TGTGCCAGCAGCTTTGACAGCTCCTATAATTCACCCCTCCACTTT
-,TRBJ1-5,few,TRBV7-2,CASSLRDQPQHF,TGTGCCAGCAGCTTACGGGATCAGCCCCAGCATTTT
TRBD2,TRBJ2-7,-,TRBV6-5,CATSMGGRYEQYF,TGTGCCACCTCCATGGGGGGGAGGTACGAGCAGTACTTC
TRBD2,TRBJ2-1,-,TRBV4-3,CASSQDLPGLAANEQFF,TGCGCCAGCAGCCAAGATCTTCCGGGACTAGCGGCTAATGAGCAGTTCTTC
-,TRBJ1-2,-,TRBV19,CASSFTALYGYTF,TGTGCCAGTAGTTTCACAGCTTTGTATGGCTACACCTTC
-,TRBJ2-7,few,TRBV7-9,CASSLAFLGDTNEQYF,TGTGCCAGCAGCTTAGCCTTTTTGGGAGATACTAACGAGCAGTACTTC
TRBD1,TRBJ1-6,-,TRBV2,CASRTGGAYNSPLHF,TGTGCCAGCAGGACAGGGGGCGCATACAATTCACCCCTCCACTTT
-,TRBJ1-6,-,TRBV3-1/TRBV3-2,CASSQDGYNSPLHF,TGTGCCAGCAGCCAAGACGGTTATAATTCACCCCTCCACTTT
TRBD1,TRBJ2-7,-,TRBV18,CASSPNLGTGGYEQYF,TGTGCCAGCTCACCTAACCTCGGGACAGGGGGCTACGAGCAGTACTTC
-,TRBJ1-1,-,TRBV7-9,CASSLREGGGAEAFF,TGTGCCAGCAGCTTACGGGAGGGTGGAGGCGCTGAAGCTTTCTTT
-,TRBJ2-5,-,TRBV2,CASGGAGGRLETQYF,TGTGCCAGTGGAGGGGCAGGGGGGCGCCTGGAGACCCAGTACTTC
TRBD2,TRBJ2-1,-,TRBV15,CATSSPGLAGAIF,TGTGCCACCAGCAGCCCGGGACTAGCGGGAGCCATCTTC
TRBD2,TRBJ2-7,-,TRBV18,CASSSLGDYYEQYF,TGTGCCAGCTCATCCTTGGGGGACTACTACGAGCAGTACTTC
TRBD2,TRBJ2-1,-,TRBV3-1/TRBV3-2,CASSQVHNGRAFLFF,TGTGCCAGCAGCCAAGTTCATAACGGGAGGGCCTTTCTGTTCTTC
-,TRBJ1-4,few,TRBV15,CATSFGKRNEKLFF,TGTGCCACCAGCTTTGGCAAACGAAATGAAAAACTGTTTTTT
TRBD2,TRBJ2-2,-,TRBV11-2,CASSLSGRITGELFF,TGTGCCAGCAGCTTAAGCGGGAGAATCACCGGGGAGCTGTTTTTT
-,TRBJ1-4,few,TRBV30,CACLGAANEKLFF,TGTGCCTGTTTGGGGGCAGCGAATGAAAAACTGTTTTTT
TRBD1,TRBJ2-2,-,TRBV5-4,CASSLVEMTGGARELFF,TGTGCCAGCAGCTTAGTGGAAATGACAGGGGGCGCGCGGGAGCTGTTTTTT
TRBD1,TRBJ1-1,-,TRBV3-1/TRBV3-2,CASGSRGATEAFF,TGTGCCAGCGGGTCCAGGGGGGCCACTGAAGCTTTCTTT
TRBD2,TRBJ2-1,-,TRBV6-2/TRBV6-3,CASSGVAGTSNEQFF,TGTGCCAGCAGCGGGGTAGCGGGAACTTCCAATGAGCAGTTCTTC
-,TRBJ2-7,few,TRBV12-3/TRBV12-4,CASRLTGGGEQYF,TGTGCCAGCAGACTTACAGGGGGGGGCGAGCAGTACTTC
TRBD1,TRBJ2-7,-,TRBV14,CASSLLTGVNPYEQYF,TGTGCCAGCAGCCTATTGACAGGGGTGAACCCCTACGAGCAGTACTTC